A single sample gave rise to the 15 T cell receptor beta chains below, sequenced in a study of blood T cell repertoires in COVID-19. The repertoire was sequenced with immunoSEQ multiplex PCR; TCRdb's copy has only in-frame clones and lacks some. The table lists 260,000 or so clones, approximately 85% of them singletons, with approximately 0.7% in the top ten. The sample was peripheral blood. The source is a human donor in a cohort sampled during active COVID-19.

V is TRBV15 and J is TRBJ2-1; 9 bases map to TRBD2. The CDR3 runs to 17 residues. J gave up 6 bases and V 0 bases, and 9 bases lay outside the gene matches. Germline assignment: CDR1 LNHNV and CDR2 YYDKDF (reference sequence). This chain's CDR3 is CATSRDRGSGGSNEQFF. CDR3 coding DNA: TGTGCCACCAGCAGAGATCGCGGTAGCGGGGGTAGCAATGAGCAGTTCTTC.

The gene calls are TRBV5-1 and TRBJ2-2, with D hard to call. The length of the CDR3 is 11 residues. CDR1 and CDR2 from the germline V gene are SGHRS and YFSETQ. The V end lost 1 base, the J end lost 10 bases, and 5 bases lay between the germline ends. This CDR3 reads CASSLSTELFF. Written as DNA, the CDR3 is TGCGCCAGCAGCTTGAGCACGGAGCTGTTTTTT.

In the case of this clone: Germline is not matched at one junction end, which may reflect a read error. The chain couples TRBV9 to TRBJ1-2; TRBD1 is a possible D gene (5 bases). CDR3 size: 12 residues. The germline V gene encodes CDR1 SGDLS and CDR2 YYNGEE. CDR3 nucleotide sequence: TGTGCCAGCAGCGTAGCCGGGGGTGGCAACACCTTC. It codes for CASSVAGGGNTF.

This chain connects TRBV7-8 to TRBJ2-1; 11 positions agree with TRBD2. The V gene end was trimmed by 5 bases and the J gene end by 7 bases; junction bases not matched to a gene: 13. Per germline, CDR1 SGHVS and CDR2 FQNEAQ. This CDR3 region has 17 residues. The CDR3 here is CASSPRTSGLGLNEQFF. The DNA for the CDR3 is TGTGCCAGCAGCCCGAGGACTAGCGGGCTGGGGCTTAATGAGCAGTTCTTC.

The chain joins TRBV28 to TRBJ1-2, with a possible D match to TRBD1 (5 bases). CDR1 is MDHEN and CDR2 is SYDVKM in the germline V gene. V lost 5 bases and J 4 bases, leaving 20 bases between the germline ends. The CDR3 consists of 16 residues. This CDR3 is CASSPTGLGWGYGYTF. In DNA form, the CDR3 reads TGTGCCAGCAGTCCCACAGGCTTGGGCTGGGGCTATGGCTACACCTTC.

The chain combines TRBV27 with TRBJ2-7, with D possibly being TRBD2 (5 bases). Trimming shortened V by 3 bases and J by 3 bases, and 9 bases separated the two germline ends. The CDR3 sequence is 13 residues long. Germline values: CDR1 MNHEY, CDR2 SMNVEV (reference sequence). The CDR3 nucleotides read TGTGCCAGCAGTTTCGGGGAGCTCTACGAGCAGTACTTC. The encoded protein is CASSFGELYEQYF.

The chain links TRBV6-5 to TRBJ2-5, with a weak D call TRBD1 (5 bases). This CDR3 has 16 amino acids. In germline, CDR1 is MNHEY, CDR2 SVGAGI. V lost 2 bases to trimming and J lost 7 bases, with 20 bases between them. The CDR3 bases are TGTGCCAGCAGTTACGCACCCGGGTTGGGGCAGGGGACCCAGTACTTC. This encodes CASSYAPGLGQGTQYF.

V and J are TRBV15 and TRBJ2-7; 10 bases are shared with TRBD1. The CDR3 is made up of 15 amino acids. The germline V gene has CDR1 LNHNV and CDR2 YYDKDF (reference sequence). With V trimmed by 4 bases and J by 5 bases, 8 bases remained unmatched. The CDR3 here is CATSKTDRGRDEQYF. The DNA for the CDR3 is TGTGCCACCAGCAAAACCGACAGGGGGCGCGACGAGCAGTACTTC.

V usage is TRBV6-5 and J usage is TRBJ2-7; maybe TRBD2 (6 bases). The CDR3 has 15 amino acids. Trimming pared 5 bases from V and 7 bases from J, leaving 21 bases between. Per germline, CDR1 MNHEY and CDR2 SVGAGI. CDR3 loop: CASSPIRDLRGEQYF. CDR3 sequence (DNA): TGTGCCAGCAGTCCGATCCGGGACTTACGAGGGGAGCAGTACTTC.

The chain employs TRBV19 and TRBJ2-7; possible D gene TRBD2, 6 bases. The CDR3 consists of 14 residues. Per germline, CDR1 LNHDA and CDR2 SQIVND (reference sequence). V was pared by 7 bases and J by 1 base, with 14 bases between. The CDR3 loop is CASNQDGLSYEQYF. The CDR3 DNA reads TGTGCCAGTAATCAAGACGGACTATCCTACGAGCAGTACTTC.

In this sample, this clone turned up many times. The rearrangement joins TRBV6-6 to TRBJ2-1; no clear D. The V and J ends lost 4 bases and 1 base respectively, with 11 bases between them. CDR3 length equals 15 residues. Germline lookup yields CDR1 MNHNY and CDR2 SVGAGI (reference sequence). CDR3 amino acids: CASSFETSSYNEQFF. The CDR3 DNA reads TGTGCCAGCAGTTTTGAGACTTCTTCCTACAATGAGCAGTTCTTC.

The rearrangement links TRBV7-9 to TRBJ2-5; maybe TRBD2 (5 bases). Germline CDR1 and CDR2: SEHNR and FQNEAQ (reference sequence). The CDR3 sequence is 13 residues long. V was cut by 6 bases and J by 5 bases, with 13 bases left in between. CDR3 sequence reads: CASSPRGWETQYF. The CDR3 bases are TGTGCCAGCAGTCCCCGGGGATGGGAGACCCAGTACTTC.

This clone was detected once. This sequence joins TRBV30 and TRBJ2-7; 8 positions agree with TRBD1. V was pared by 2 bases and J by 3 bases, with 6 bases of the junction left unmatched. The CDR3 totals 14 residues. Germline loops: CDR1 GTSNPN, CDR2 SVGIG (reference sequence). The CDR3 nucleotides are TGTGCCTGGAGTATAACAGGGGGACTCTACGAGCAGTACTTC. This gives the protein CAWSITGGLYEQYF.

The chain recombines TRBV9 with TRBJ2-7; a possible D gene is TRBD2 (6 bases). The CDR3 contains 15 residues. Looked up from germline, CDR1 is SGDLS and CDR2 is YYNGEE. The V end lost 3 bases, the J end lost 0 bases, and 13 bases lay between the germline ends. This CDR3 reads CASSEGGDFSYEQYF. DNA of the CDR3: TGTGCCAGCAGCGAGGGAGGTGATTTCTCCTACGAGCAGTACTTC.

The chain combines TRBV7-9 with TRBJ2-7; 10 nucleotides match TRBD2. Germline V CDR1 and CDR2: SEHNR, FQNEAQ (reference sequence). V trimming: 1 base; J trimming: 2 bases; junction bases outside the gene matches: 5. The CDR3 runs to 16 residues. CDR3 nucleotides: TGTGCCAGCAGCTTAGGAGCGGGAGGGTACACCTACGAGCAGTACTTC. Its protein is CASSLGAGGYTYEQYF.